The rows below give T cell receptor beta chains drawn from one sample of a study of T cells in Graves' hyperthyroidism and ophthalmopathy. TCRdb re-called the multiplex PCR reads through MiXCR, storing one row per CDR3 protein. The repertoire holds 300,000 to 500,000 distinct CDR3 sequences, with around 14% as singletons. Sequenced sample: blood. These TCRs come from a woman aged 25 to 39 with Graves' hyperthyroidism. The CDR3 runs from the conserved cysteine through the conserved F or W. Fields, in order: CDR3 length, J gene, clone size, V gene, D gene, CDR3 protein, CDR3 DNA. A D gene is named only where the DNA matches it firmly. Clone size is stated in some rows and not others, as once, few, many or a class when expanded.

CDR3 length: 16; J gene: TRBJ2-2; clone size: NA; V gene: TRBV9; D gene: NA; CDR3 protein: CTSSVDPGMNTGELFF; CDR3 DNA: TGTACCAGCAGCGTAGATCCAGGGATGAACACCGGGGAGCTGTTTTTT
CDR3 length: 17; J gene: TRBJ2-1; clone size: many; V gene: TRBV3-1; D gene: NA; CDR3 protein: CASSQDRRGTAGNEQFF; CDR3 DNA: TGTGCCAGCAGCCAAGATAGAAGAGGGACAGCGGGTAATGAGCAGTTCTTC
CDR3 length: 15; J gene: TRBJ2-1; clone size: few; V gene: TRBV10-1; D gene: TRBD1; CDR3 protein: CASSDPGTGRNEQFF; CDR3 DNA: TGCGCCAGCAGTGACCCCGGGACAGGGCGCAATGAGCAGTTCTTC
CDR3 length: 9; J gene: TRBJ2-7; clone size: few; V gene: TRBV5-1; D gene: NA; CDR3 protein: CASPYEQYF; CDR3 DNA: TGCGCCAGCCCTTACGAGCAGTACTTC
CDR3 length: 14; J gene: TRBJ2-2; clone size: NA; V gene: TRBV10-3; D gene: NA; CDR3 protein: CAISVWADTGELFF; CDR3 DNA: TGTGCCATCAGTGTTTGGGCCGACACCGGGGAGCTGTTTTTT
CDR3 length: 17; J gene: TRBJ1-1; clone size: many; V gene: TRBV7-9; D gene: NA; CDR3 protein: CASSLVGRGMMNTEAFF; CDR3 DNA: TGTGCCAGCAGCTTAGTGGGCAGAGGGATGATGAACACTGAAGCTTTCTTT
CDR3 length: 17; J gene: TRBJ2-3; clone size: few; V gene: TRBV7-6; D gene: TRBD1; CDR3 protein: CASSFGRSGGAGDTQYF; CDR3 DNA: TGTGCCAGCAGCTTTGGACGATCAGGGGGCGCAGGGGATACGCAGTATTTT
CDR3 length: 14; J gene: TRBJ2-1; clone size: few; V gene: TRBV6-1; D gene: NA; CDR3 protein: CASSTGTKYNEQFF; CDR3 DNA: TGTGCCAGCAGTACCGGGACAAAATACAATGAGCAGTTCTTC
CDR3 length: 16; J gene: TRBJ2-1; clone size: many; V gene: TRBV12-3/TRBV12-4; D gene: NA; CDR3 protein: CASSPIDGSSYNEQFF; CDR3 DNA: TGTGCCAGCAGTCCGATAGACGGTAGCTCCTACAATGAGCAGTTCTTC
CDR3 length: 15; J gene: TRBJ2-3; clone size: NA; V gene: TRBV5-1; D gene: TRBD2; CDR3 protein: CASSRDAGVGDTQYF; CDR3 DNA: TGCGCCAGCAGCCGCGATGCGGGAGTCGGAGATACGCAGTATTTT
CDR3 length: 14; J gene: TRBJ1-2; clone size: NA; V gene: TRBV19; D gene: NA; CDR3 protein: CASSSKQGLNGYTF; CDR3 DNA: TGTGCCAGTAGTTCAAAGCAGGGTTTGAATGGCTACACCTTC
CDR3 length: 16; J gene: TRBJ1-1; clone size: many; V gene: TRBV15; D gene: NA; CDR3 protein: CATSRDVGKIGTEAFF; CDR3 DNA: TGTGCCACCAGCAGAGATGTGGGGAAGATAGGGACTGAAGCTTTCTTT
CDR3 length: 14; J gene: TRBJ2-1; clone size: NA; V gene: TRBV15; D gene: NA; CDR3 protein: CATSVTRLLNEQFF; CDR3 DNA: TGTGCCACCAGCGTGACTAGATTGCTCAATGAGCAGTTCTTC
CDR3 length: 16; J gene: TRBJ1-5; clone size: few; V gene: TRBV19; D gene: NA; CDR3 protein: CASSRIRTGSNQPQHF; CDR3 DNA: TGTGCCAGTAGTAGAATAAGGACGGGGTCCAATCAGCCCCAGCATTTT
CDR3 length: 13; J gene: TRBJ2-7; clone size: few; V gene: TRBV6-1; D gene: TRBD1; CDR3 protein: CASSTDRGLEQYF; CDR3 DNA: TGTGCCAGCAGTACGGACAGGGGGCTCGAGCAGTACTTC
CDR3 length: 15; J gene: TRBJ2-1; clone size: few; V gene: TRBV6-1; D gene: NA; CDR3 protein: CASSALESSYNEQFF; CDR3 DNA: TGTGCCAGCAGTGCCCTGGAGAGCTCCTACAATGAGCAGTTCTTC
CDR3 length: 16; J gene: TRBJ2-7; clone size: NA; V gene: TRBV7-9; D gene: TRBD2; CDR3 protein: CASSLAAGRGDYEQYF; CDR3 DNA: TGTGCCAGCAGCTTAGCAGCGGGGAGAGGGGACTACGAGCAGTACTTC
CDR3 length: 16; J gene: TRBJ1-2; clone size: NA; V gene: TRBV25-1; D gene: NA; CDR3 protein: CASSRSHGRDPYGYTF; CDR3 DNA: TGTGCCAGCAGTAGGTCCCACGGCAGGGACCCCTATGGCTACACCTTC
CDR3 length: 16; J gene: TRBJ2-3; clone size: NA; V gene: TRBV29-1; D gene: TRBD2; CDR3 protein: CSVQGTSGRGTDTQYF; CDR3 DNA: TGCAGCGTTCAAGGGACTAGCGGGAGGGGCACAGATACGCAGTATTTT
CDR3 length: 14; J gene: TRBJ1-1; clone size: few; V gene: TRBV6-1; D gene: NA; CDR3 protein: CASNKLGLNTEAFF; CDR3 DNA: TGTGCCAGCAATAAACTCGGGTTGAACACTGAAGCTTTCTTT
CDR3 length: 12; J gene: TRBJ2-1; clone size: few; V gene: TRBV28; D gene: NA; CDR3 protein: CASSFLQGRRFF; CDR3 DNA: TGTGCCAGCAGTTTCCTCCAGGGACGGCGGTTCTTC
CDR3 length: 21; J gene: TRBJ2-6; clone size: many; V gene: TRBV27; D gene: TRBD2; CDR3 protein: CASSPRRAGLAVFSGANVLTF; CDR3 DNA: TGTGCCAGCAGTCCACGGAGGGCGGGACTAGCGGTTTTCTCTGGGGCCAACGTCCTGACTTTC
CDR3 length: 15; J gene: TRBJ1-2; clone size: NA; V gene: TRBV5-6; D gene: TRBD1; CDR3 protein: CASSAGQLANYGYTF; CDR3 DNA: TGTGCCAGCAGCGCGGGACAGCTAGCTAACTATGGCTACACCTTC
CDR3 length: 15; J gene: TRBJ1-4; clone size: NA; V gene: TRBV29-1; D gene: NA; CDR3 protein: CSVATGFVANEKLFF; CDR3 DNA: TGCAGCGTAGCAACAGGGTTCGTAGCTAATGAAAAACTGTTTTTT
CDR3 length: 14; J gene: TRBJ2-1; clone size: many; V gene: TRBV6-1; D gene: NA; CDR3 protein: CASSRSSGYNEQFF; CDR3 DNA: TGTGCCAGCAGCCGATCCTCAGGGTACAATGAGCAGTTCTTC
CDR3 length: 15; J gene: TRBJ2-7; clone size: few; V gene: TRBV7-8; D gene: TRBD1; CDR3 protein: CASSPGQGLSYEQYF; CDR3 DNA: TGTGCCAGCAGCCCGGGACAGGGGCTCTCCTACGAGCAGTACTTC
CDR3 length: 14; J gene: TRBJ2-1; clone size: many; V gene: TRBV2; D gene: NA; CDR3 protein: CASTLMDYYNEQFF; CDR3 DNA: TGTGCCAGCACCCTTATGGACTACTACAATGAGCAGTTCTTC
CDR3 length: 14; J gene: TRBJ2-7; clone size: many; V gene: TRBV11-3; D gene: TRBD1; CDR3 protein: CASSLGGQGTEQYF; CDR3 DNA: TGTGCCAGCAGCTTAGGGGGACAGGGTACCGAGCAGTACTTC
CDR3 length: 18; J gene: TRBJ2-3; clone size: NA; V gene: TRBV29-1; D gene: TRBD2; CDR3 protein: CSVEDWASGSGSTDTQYF; CDR3 DNA: TGCAGCGTTGAAGATTGGGCTAGCGGGAGCGGAAGCACAGATACGCAGTATTTT
CDR3 length: 16; J gene: TRBJ2-5; clone size: NA; V gene: TRBV19; D gene: NA; CDR3 protein: CASSAIVPFDQETQYF; CDR3 DNA: TGTGCCAGTAGTGCAATTGTACCGTTCGACCAAGAGACCCAGTACTTC
CDR3 length: 13; J gene: TRBJ1-5; clone size: many; V gene: TRBV24-1; D gene: TRBD1; CDR3 protein: CATQGTGHQPQHF; CDR3 DNA: TGTGCCACCCAAGGGACAGGGCATCAGCCCCAGCATTTT
CDR3 length: 15; J gene: TRBJ2-1; clone size: few; V gene: TRBV6-1; D gene: TRBD2; CDR3 protein: CASSRGLAADNEQFF; CDR3 DNA: TGTGCCAGCAGTCGGGGACTAGCGGCCGACAATGAGCAGTTCTTC
CDR3 length: 13; J gene: TRBJ2-3; clone size: few; V gene: TRBV11-1; D gene: TRBD2; CDR3 protein: CASSLGERDLGYF; CDR3 DNA: TGTGCCAGCAGCCTCGGGGAGCGGGACCTAGGGTATTTT
CDR3 length: 14; J gene: TRBJ1-4; clone size: few; V gene: TRBV28; D gene: NA; CDR3 protein: CASRSGGRNQKLFF; CDR3 DNA: TGTGCCAGCAGGTCCGGGGGCAGAAATCAAAAACTGTTTTTT
CDR3 length: 14; J gene: TRBJ2-5; clone size: many; V gene: TRBV5-1; D gene: NA; CDR3 protein: CASSSSSRGETQYF; CDR3 DNA: TGCGCCAGCAGCTCCAGCTCAAGGGGAGAGACCCAGTACTTC
CDR3 length: 14; J gene: TRBJ2-7; clone size: NA; V gene: TRBV27; D gene: TRBD1; CDR3 protein: CASSYSGQPYEQYF; CDR3 DNA: TGTGCCAGTTCATACTCGGGACAGCCCTACGAGCAGTACTTC
CDR3 length: 14; J gene: TRBJ2-7; clone size: many; V gene: TRBV15; D gene: NA; CDR3 protein: CATSRSTGPYEQYF; CDR3 DNA: TGTGCCACCAGCAGGTCTACAGGGCCCTACGAGCAGTACTTC
CDR3 length: 15; J gene: TRBJ2-2; clone size: NA; V gene: TRBV27; D gene: TRBD2; CDR3 protein: CASSLLAGGNGELFF; CDR3 DNA: TGTGCCAGCAGTTTACTAGCGGGAGGAAACGGGGAGCTGTTTTTT
CDR3 length: 14; J gene: TRBJ2-3; clone size: many; V gene: TRBV2; D gene: NA; CDR3 protein: CASSEAPSTDTQYF; CDR3 DNA: TGTGCCAGCAGTGAAGCCCCAAGCACAGATACGCAGTATTTT
CDR3 length: 14; J gene: TRBJ1-6; clone size: NA; V gene: TRBV14; D gene: NA; CDR3 protein: CASSQEFQVSPLHF; CDR3 DNA: TGTGCCAGCAGCCAAGAGTTTCAAGTTTCACCCCTCCACTTT
CDR3 length: 16; J gene: TRBJ2-3; clone size: many; V gene: TRBV20-1; D gene: TRBD2; CDR3 protein: CSAGLAGGPGTDTQYF; CDR3 DNA: TGCAGTGCCGGACTAGCGGGAGGGCCCGGGACAGATACGCAGTATTTT
CDR3 length: 14; J gene: TRBJ1-2; clone size: NA; V gene: TRBV28; D gene: NA; CDR3 protein: CASRAMRVLLGYTF; CDR3 DNA: TGTGCCAGCAGAGCGATGAGGGTTTTACTTGGCTACACCTTC
CDR3 length: 14; J gene: TRBJ2-1; clone size: NA; V gene: TRBV5-1; D gene: NA; CDR3 protein: CASSLQTGYNEQFF; CDR3 DNA: TGCGCCAGCAGCTTGCAGACAGGCTACAATGAGCAGTTCTTC
CDR3 length: 13; J gene: TRBJ2-7; clone size: NA; V gene: TRBV10-3; D gene: TRBD2; CDR3 protein: CATSAGARYEQYF; CDR3 DNA: TGTGCCACCTCAGCGGGAGCCCGCTACGAGCAGTACTTC
CDR3 length: 13; J gene: TRBJ2-2; clone size: NA; V gene: TRBV2; D gene: NA; CDR3 protein: CASSEVKVGELFF; CDR3 DNA: TGTGCCAGCAGTGAAGTTAAGGTCGGGGAGCTGTTTTTT
CDR3 length: 15; J gene: TRBJ2-1; clone size: many; V gene: TRBV29-1; D gene: NA; CDR3 protein: CSVGFSGNSYNEQFF; CDR3 DNA: TGCAGCGTTGGTTTCAGCGGAAACTCCTACAATGAGCAGTTCTTC
CDR3 length: 14; J gene: TRBJ1-1; clone size: NA; V gene: TRBV15; D gene: NA; CDR3 protein: CATSRDQVGTEAFF; CDR3 DNA: TGTGCCACCAGCAGAGATCAAGTGGGCACTGAAGCTTTCTTT
CDR3 length: 15; J gene: TRBJ2-3; clone size: many; V gene: TRBV11-2; D gene: TRBD2; CDR3 protein: CASSLGGRGTDTQYF; CDR3 DNA: TGTGCCAGCAGCTTAGGCGGGAGGGGCACAGATACGCAGTATTTT
CDR3 length: 17; J gene: TRBJ2-7; clone size: few; V gene: TRBV3-1; D gene: NA; CDR3 protein: CASSLLLRGRLSYEQYF; CDR3 DNA: TGTGCCAGCAGCCTCCTTTTGAGGGGAAGACTCTCCTACGAGCAGTACTTC
CDR3 length: 14; J gene: TRBJ1-1; clone size: NA; V gene: TRBV5-1; D gene: NA; CDR3 protein: CASSLIEGNTEAFF; CDR3 DNA: TGCGCCAGCAGCCTGATAGAGGGTAACACTGAAGCTTTCTTT
CDR3 length: 13; J gene: TRBJ2-7; clone size: NA; V gene: TRBV20-1; D gene: NA; CDR3 protein: CSASTRGLYEQYF; CDR3 DNA: TGCAGTGCTAGTACTCGGGGGCTCTACGAGCAGTACTTC
CDR3 length: 14; J gene: TRBJ2-2; clone size: NA; V gene: TRBV19; D gene: NA; CDR3 protein: CASMRGQNTGELFF; CDR3 DNA: TGTGCCAGTATGAGGGGACAGAACACCGGGGAGCTGTTTTTT
CDR3 length: 16; J gene: TRBJ1-1; clone size: few; V gene: TRBV7-9; D gene: TRBD1; CDR3 protein: CASSLFGTGGDTEAFF; CDR3 DNA: TGTGCCAGCAGCTTATTTGGGACAGGGGGCGACACTGAAGCTTTCTTT
CDR3 length: 12; J gene: TRBJ2-1; clone size: few; V gene: TRBV20-1; D gene: NA; CDR3 protein: CSATTPYNEQFF; CDR3 DNA: TGCAGCGCGACGACGCCGTACAATGAGCAGTTCTTC